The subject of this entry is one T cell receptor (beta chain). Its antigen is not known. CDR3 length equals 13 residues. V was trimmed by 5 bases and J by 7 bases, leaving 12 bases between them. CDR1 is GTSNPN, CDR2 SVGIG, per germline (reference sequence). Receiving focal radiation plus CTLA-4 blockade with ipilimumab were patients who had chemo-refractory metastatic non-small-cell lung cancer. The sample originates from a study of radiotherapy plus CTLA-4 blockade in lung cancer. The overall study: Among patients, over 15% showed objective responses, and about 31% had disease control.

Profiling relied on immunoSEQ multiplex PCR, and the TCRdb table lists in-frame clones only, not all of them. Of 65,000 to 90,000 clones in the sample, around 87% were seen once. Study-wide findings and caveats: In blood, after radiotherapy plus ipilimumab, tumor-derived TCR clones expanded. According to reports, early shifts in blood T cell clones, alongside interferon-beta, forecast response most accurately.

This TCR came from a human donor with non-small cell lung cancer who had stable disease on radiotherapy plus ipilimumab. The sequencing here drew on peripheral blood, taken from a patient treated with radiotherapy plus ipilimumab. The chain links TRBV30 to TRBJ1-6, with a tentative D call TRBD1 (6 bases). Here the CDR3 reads CAWSTGPNSPLHF. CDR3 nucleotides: TGTGCCTGGTCGACAGGCCCCAATTCACCCCTCCACTTT.